This T cell receptor beta chain was recovered during a study of T cell therapy after organ transplantation (dated by TCRdb to the late 2010s). Notes on the research overall: Autologous CMV-specific T cells, expanded in vitro for around 14 days with a peptide pool of 30 HLA class I and II CMV epitopes, were used as therapy products. Each patient got up to 6 T cell doses, given every 2 weeks, and was then monitored for approximately 30 weeks after finishing therapy. Of the approximately 10 patients, eight were classified as clinical responders and two as nonresponders. Patients received a median of 1.92 x 10^8 CMV-specific T cells across 2 to 6 intravenous infusions. Short-term post-therapy blood samples were obtained 4 to 8 weeks after therapy was completed. The study was a follow-up TRBV repertoire analysis of an open-label phase I trial of autologous CMV-specific adoptive T cell therapy in solid-organ transplant recipients. Long-term post-therapy samples were obtainable from only about 75% of the 10 patients.

The time point label for this specimen denotes: 4-8 weeks after completion of therapy. The patients had received solid-organ transplants and had cytomegalovirus that was drug-resistant/recurrent. Some 10 of the trial participants were picked for repertoire analysis depending on whether post-therapy peripheral blood mononuclear cells were available. Viable CD3+CD8+CD4- lymphocytes were isolated from PBMCs by sorting on a BD FACSAria III. Genomic DNA was extracted from sorted cells with the Qiagen DNeasy Kit. The germline V gene sets CDR1 to LGHNA and CDR2 to YNFKEQ. V gives up 4 bases and J gives up 1 base, and the segment between their germline ends measures 11 bases. Counted from cysteine to phenylalanine, this CDR3 has 14 amino acids. Only the CDR3 region is kept as DNA, spanning 42 bases read in frame from base 1. This clone came up a few times. Its antigen specificity is not known. The sample holds no much larger clone one base away, and base qualities are not on file.

Points the paper makes about the study in general: Reduced sample coverage from poor CD8+ T cell yield may be reflected in the few expansions detected in nonresponders. Reconstitution after therapy appeared to include not only transferred clonotypes but also endogenous clonotypes that had not been detected in the therapy products. The small cohort prevented assessing confounders such as concurrent antirejection and antiviral medications. Fold change in CD8 clonality after therapy inversely correlated with pretherapy clonality, suggesting less biased repertoires were more receptive to remodeling. Before therapy, nonresponders had marked clonal expansions, and after therapy the repertoires of nonresponders changed only minimally.

The immunoSEQ two-step, bias-controlled multiplex PCR assay was used to amplify TRB CDR3 regions from genomic DNA. An Illumina NextSeq 500 was used to sequence the CDR3 libraries. In the source study's methods: The immunoSEQ Analyzer platform handled the initial alignment and bioinformatics, which included bias normalization against synthetic CDR3 analogs. Annotation of V, D and J genes followed the definitions in the IMGT database. For further TRBV analyses, VDJtools version 1.1.10 and the R package tcR version 2.2.1.11 were used with default settings. GLIPH analysis was done using default settings in version 1.0. For CDR3 sequences with at least 5 reads, significant changes in clonotype frequency were assessed with a 2-sided binomial test and Benjamini-Hochberg correction (alpha = 0.01). Sourced from immuneACCESS, this table was stored by TCRdb with only in-frame sequences that have V and J called. A share of the clones is absent; for the studies checked, an unresolved V gene accounts for under half, and the remainder has no known explanation. V and J calls and clone size are copied from that table; D and trimming were computed from the DNA. The sample table shows 15,000 to 20,000 clones, and around 82% are seen once. Around 8.7% of the sample is taken by the ten largest.

The chain couples TRBV4-2 to TRBJ2-7; a confident D gene designation cannot be given. Specimen: CD8+ T cells from blood, collected after autologous CMV-specific T cell therapy. This clonotype was sampled from a human patient who had received a solid organ transplant and had CMV disease. Donor T cells from the graft may be present among the T cells after a transplant. The DNA sequence is TGTGCCAGCAGCCTTGAAGGAAGGTCCTACGAGCAGTACTTC. Its translation reads: CASSLEGRSYEQYF.